This T cell receptor (beta chain) was captured in a study of T cell clonality in common variable immunodeficiency. CVID subjects had received replacement immunoglobulin for at least one year. Data came from immunoSEQ multiplex PCR; TCRdb stores just in-frame clones and leaves some out. Sampling found about 35,000 clones, none seen once. From germline, CDR1 is MNHEY and CDR2 SVGEGT. V lost 6 bases and J lost 0, with 5 bases in between. This CDR3 is built from 12 residues. Study outcomes and limitations: Fewer deletions and N-nucleotide insertions were reportedly seen in common variable immunodeficiency TCR beta sequences.

This clone was observed many times. The antigen remains unidentified. Coverage ceases 3 residues before the CDR3 finishes, and the germline J gene fills in the end. The chain combines TRBV6-2 or TRBV6-3 with TRBJ1-1; D remains ambiguous. This TCR derives from a human donor with common variable immunodeficiency. Specimen: peripheral blood mononuclear cells. CDR3 sequence: CASRRLNTEAFF. The sequenced CDR3 bases are TGTGCCAGCAGGAGGTTGAACACTGAA.